This TCR beta chain was recovered during a study of blood T cell repertoires in COVID-19. Study context: Some COVID-19 samples were acute and others convalescent; all came from the United States, Italy and Spain. PBMCs, B-cell-depleted T cells, or T cells were the source of the cDNA or gDNA that made up the material.

CDR1 and CDR2 (germline): KGHSH, LQKENI. CDR3 length: 15 amino acids. V was pared by 6 bases and J by 1 base, with 15 bases between. Original processing notes: Amplifying reference gene primers gave estimates of nucleated cell counts. Clones were read by immunoSEQ multiplex PCR, and TCRdb kept only the in-frame ones, dropping some. V and J calls and clone size are as listed in that table; D and trimming were resolved from the DNA. The data show about 230,000 clones, around 85% seen once. Sequencing was done on a sample of peripheral blood. V is TRBV18 and J is TRBJ1-1; D remains ambiguous. The clonotype originates from an elderly woman with acute or convalescent COVID-19. The CDR3 sequence: CASSLREGGNTEAFF. The CDR3 bases are TGTGCCAGCTCCCTTCGAGAGGGTGGGAACACTGAAGCTTTCTTT.